The rows below give T cell receptor beta chains drawn from one sample of a study of a mutant IDH1 vaccine in newly diagnosed glioma. Antigens of these TCRs are unknown. TCRdb keeps only in-frame clones here, not all; method: immunoSEQ multiplex PCR. The sample lists around 60,000 clones; 75% to 90% were seen once. Specimen: PBMCs, collected from a glioma patient whose treatment included an IDH1 peptide vaccine. The receptor source for this set is a man in his thirties or forties with glioma. CDR3s include the opening cysteine and the closing phenylalanine or tryptophan. A D gene is named only where the DNA matches it firmly. Size is omitted from some rows. Given values are once, few, many or a class for expanded clones.

D gene,V gene,J gene,clone size,CDR3 protein,CDR3 DNA
.,TRBV19,TRBJ2-5,.,CASSKPGRQETQYF,TGTGCCAGTAGTAAGCCGGGGAGGCAAGAGACCCAGTACTTC
.,TRBV4-2,TRBJ1-2,once,CASSQGSLESFGYTF,TGTGCCAGCAGCCAAGGCTCCCTGGAGAGTTTTGGCTACACCTTC
TRBD2,TRBV7-2,TRBJ2-7,.,CASSLGGGGSREQYF,TGTGCCAGCAGCCTAGGCGGGGGGGGTAGTCGCGAGCAGTACTTC
.,TRBV28,TRBJ1-6,.,CASRPQGHSPLHF,TGTGCCAGCAGGCCACAGGGCCATTCACCCCTCCACTTT
TRBD1,TRBV11-2,TRBJ2-7,once,CASSSPQQGPFYEQYF,TGTGCCAGCAGCTCACCACAACAGGGGCCATTCTACGAGCAGTACTTC
TRBD2,TRBV18,TRBJ2-1,.,CASSLQLAGSYNEQFF,TGTGCCAGCTCACTACAACTAGCGGGATCCTACAATGAGCAGTTCTTC
TRBD1,TRBV29-1,TRBJ2-7,.,CSAETGPNSYEQYF,TGCAGCGCGGAGACAGGGCCTAACTCCTACGAGCAGTACTTC
TRBD2,TRBV19,TRBJ2-3,.,CASSQLAGGPDTQYF,TGTGCCAGTAGCCAACTAGCGGGGGGGCCAGATACGCAGTATTTT
TRBD2,TRBV25-1,TRBJ2-2,few,CASLAGESANTGELFF,TGTGCCAGCTTAGCGGGGGAGAGCGCGAACACCGGGGAGCTGTTTTTT
.,TRBV5-1,TRBJ2-3,.,CASSSGTQSTDTQYF,TGCGCCAGCAGCTCCGGGACACAGAGCACAGATACGCAGTATTTT
.,TRBV11-2,TRBJ2-1,once,CASSLDLTSNEQFF,TGTGCCAGCAGCTTAGATCTTACATCAAATGAGCAGTTCTTC
.,TRBV6-5,TRBJ1-5,.,CASSHDNSNQPQHF,TGTGCCAGCAGCCACGACAATAGCAATCAGCCCCAGCATTTT
TRBD1,TRBV27,TRBJ2-4,.,CASSLRWDRLAKNIQYF,TGTGCCAGCAGTCTTCGCTGGGACAGGTTAGCCAAAAACATTCAGTACTTC
.,TRBV19,TRBJ2-3,.,CASSIRRDTQYF,TGTGCCAGTAGTATCCGGCGGGATACGCAGTATTTT
.,TRBV6-5,TRBJ1-1,few,CASSYSMGVEAFF,TGTGCCAGCAGTTACTCGATGGGGGTCGAAGCTTTCTTT
TRBD1,TRBV7-9,TRBJ2-7,.,CASRQILKAGTGGYEQYF,TGTGCCAGCAGGCAAATTCTGAAGGCCGGGACAGGGGGATACGAGCAGTACTTC
TRBD1,TRBV10-3,TRBJ1-1,.,CAIRSTGGYTEAFF,TGTGCCATCAGGTCGACAGGGGGCTACACTGAAGCTTTCTTT
TRBD1,TRBV2,TRBJ1-4,.,CASRKGQGGEKLFF,TGTGCCAGCAGAAAGGGACAGGGAGGTGAAAAACTGTTTTTT
.,TRBV5-6,TRBJ2-7,.,CASSYSVTYEQYF,TGTGCCAGCAGCTACAGCGTTACCTACGAGCAGTACTTC
.,TRBV29-1,TRBJ1-4,.,CSVHGRNPGKLFF,TGCAGCGTTCACGGCCGGAACCCCGGAAAACTGTTTTTT
TRBD1,TRBV11-2,TRBJ1-1,.,CASSLSWRGQGSIEAFF,TGTGCCAGCAGCTTAAGCTGGAGGGGGCAAGGTTCCATAGAAGCTTTCTTT
.,TRBV29-1,TRBJ2-1,.,CSVDVSYNEQFF,TGCAGCGTTGATGTCAGCTACAATGAGCAGTTCTTC
.,TRBV19,TRBJ2-3,.,CASSIGQAPGDTQYF,TGTGCCAGTAGTATTGGTCAGGCCCCAGGAGATACGCAGTATTTT
.,TRBV5-1,TRBJ1-1,.,CASSFAGIEAFF,TGCGCCAGCAGCTTCGCAGGGATCGAAGCTTTCTTT
.,TRBV5-8,TRBJ1-5,few,CASSLGRGQPQHF,TGTGCCAGCAGCTTGGGAAGGGGTCAGCCCCAGCATTTT
TRBD1,TRBV15,TRBJ1-3,.,CATSMTGAGNTIYF,TGTGCCACCAGCATGACAGGGGCTGGAAACACCATATATTTT
TRBD1,TRBV5-5,TRBJ2-1,.,CASRPDRATLINEQFF,TGTGCCAGCAGACCCGACAGGGCCACTTTGATAAATGAGCAGTTCTTC
.,TRBV27,TRBJ2-7,.,CASSLSGYVETGRRNEQYF,TGTGCCAGCAGTTTATCCGGCTACGTGGAGACAGGTCGAAGAAACGAGCAGTACTTC
TRBD1,TRBV5-6,TRBJ2-2,.,CASSSKVYRGTGELFF,TGTGCCAGCAGCTCCAAAGTTTACAGGGGCACCGGGGAGCTGTTTTTT
TRBD2,TRBV5-1,TRBJ2-5,.,CASSTPSGQETQYF,TGCGCCAGCAGCACTCCTAGCGGCCAAGAGACCCAGTACTTC
.,TRBV15,TRBJ2-7,.,CATSTRTTPYEQYF,TGTGCCACCAGCACCCGGACAACTCCCTACGAGCAGTACTTC
.,TRBV30,TRBJ1-1,.,CAWSKAWSMNTEAFF,TGTGCCTGGAGTAAGGCGTGGTCTATGAACACTGAAGCTTTCTTT
.,TRBV7-6,TRBJ1-1,.,CASSLGTLGTEAFF,TGTGCCAGCAGCTTAGGGACATTGGGAACTGAAGCTTTCTTT
TRBD2,TRBV16,TRBJ2-7,.,CASSQAGLAVHHPYEQYF,TGTGCCAGCAGCCAAGCGGGACTAGCGGTCCATCACCCTTACGAGCAGTACTTC
.,TRBV7-9,TRBJ2-2,.,CASKGTGELFF,TGTGCCAGCAAAGGTACCGGGGAGCTGTTTTTT
TRBD2,TRBV4-1,TRBJ2-1,.,CASSQGLAVFGNEQFF,TGCGCCAGCAGCCAAGGACTAGCGGTTTTTGGGAATGAGCAGTTCTTC
.,TRBV7-9,TRBJ2-7,.,CASSLAEGSSTYEQYF,TGTGCCAGCAGCTTAGCCGAGGGTTCCTCCACCTACGAGCAGTACTTC
.,TRBV30,TRBJ2-1,.,CAWSGTSTNEQFF,TGTGCCTGGAGCGGGACTTCGACCAATGAGCAGTTCTTC
.,TRBV2,TRBJ1-1,.,CASSRHPNTEAFF,TGTGCCAGCAGTAGACACCCGAACACTGAAGCTTTCTTT
TRBD2,TRBV10-1,TRBJ2-1,.,CASSEQRGNNEQFF,TGCGCCAGCAGTGAGCAGCGGGGGAACAATGAGCAGTTCTTC
.,TRBV6-5,TRBJ2-7,.,CASSHTRKPYEQYF,TGTGCCAGCAGCCACACACGGAAACCATACGAGCAGTACTTC
.,TRBV2,TRBJ2-3,.,CASTRVPGTDTQYF,TGTGCCAGCACTCGAGTCCCCGGCACAGATACGCAGTATTTT
.,TRBV19,TRBJ2-1,.,CASSYRDGEQFF,TGTGCCAGTAGTTACAGGGATGGTGAGCAGTTCTTC
TRBD1,TRBV7-8,TRBJ2-3,.,CASSLRGRPADTQYF,TGTGCCAGCAGCTTAAGGGGGCGTCCTGCAGATACGCAGTATTTT
.,TRBV5-5,TRBJ1-5,.,CASSLEPVDGNQPQHF,TGTGCCAGCAGCTTGGAACCGGTCGACGGCAATCAGCCCCAGCATTTT
TRBD1,TRBV2,TRBJ2-5,.,CTSGYPQGAIKIGETQYF,TGTACCAGCGGTTACCCTCAGGGGGCGATCAAGATCGGAGAGACCCAGTACTTC
TRBD1,TRBV28,TRBJ2-1,.,CASSLPGQLQFF,TGTGCCAGCAGTTTACCGGGACAGCTGCAGTTCTTC